This T cell receptor (beta chain) was identified during a study of naive and memory T cell subsets. Both TRBC1 and TRBC2 were covered by a beta constant-region primer of two equimolar oligonucleotides. MiXCR, run by TCRdb on the UMI-ligation and nested PCR reads, gives a single entry per CDR3 protein. Among some 87,000 distinct CDR3 sequences, roughly 7% were seen once, and the ten largest hold over 1.5%. The sample holds many counts of this clonotype. Overnight CMV lysate stimulation of fresh PBMCs defined donor CMV status by CD4+ IFNgamma. The CDR3 totals 13 residues. V was trimmed by 0 bases and J by 3 bases, leaving 8 bases between them. Germline CDR1 and CDR2: GTSNPN and SVGIG (reference sequence).

Specimen: central memory CD4+ T cells from blood. The V and J genes are TRBV30 and TRBJ1-1; D is ambiguous. The clonotype was recovered from a human donor in good health. The CDR3 reads CAWSVREDTEAFF. CDR3 bases: TGTGCCTGGAGTGTAAGGGAGGACACTGAAGCTTTCTTT. Based on the CDR3 plus reference TRBV30 and TRBJ1-1, the full variable domain is SQTIHQWPATLVQPVGSPLSLECTVEGTSNPNLYWYRQAAGRGLQLLFYSVGIGQISSEVPQNLSASRPQDRQFILSSKKLLLSDSGFYLCAWSVREDTEAFFGQGTRLTVV.